One and the same sample provided the 16 T cell receptor beta chains below, sequenced in a study of T cell responses to AZD1222 COVID-19 vaccine. This table comes from immunoSEQ multiplex PCR, and its TCRdb copy is limited to in-frame clones, with some not included. The sample includes some 140,000 clones, roughly 90% of them seen just once. The source material was peripheral blood, sampled on day 0 of AZD1222 vaccination. The origin of the receptors is an adult in good health.

The rearrangement uses TRBV6-2 or TRBV6-3 and TRBJ1-1; 7 bases are a match to TRBD1. The CDR3 consists of 15 residues. V was clipped by 6 bases and J by 2 bases; unmatched bases: 9. Per the germline V gene, CDR1 is MNHEY and CDR2 is SVGEGT. In DNA, the CDR3 is TGTGCCAGCAGCACAGGGGTCCGATTTAACACTGAAGCTTTCTTT. Amino acid sequence: CASSTGVRFNTEAFF.

A few counts support this clone. The CDR3 sequence: CASSSRATLEGELFF. The CDR3 bases are TGTGCCAGCAGCTCCCGGGCCACTTTAGAGGGGGAGCTGTTTTTT. V is TRBV11-2 and J is TRBJ2-2; no reliable D call. The CDR3 covers 15 residues. V was clipped by 4 bases and J by 8 bases, with 17 bases between them. The germline V gene has CDR1 SGHAT and CDR2 FQNNGV.

The chain uses TRBV19 and TRBJ2-5; D not certain. Trimming took off 3 bases at V and 2 bases at J, with 7 bases between the two ends. The CDR3 loop spans 13 amino acids. Germline CDR1 reads LNHDA; CDR2 reads SQIVND (reference sequence). CDR3 DNA: TGTGCCAGTAGTATCTTAGGGCAAGAGACCCAGTACTTC. This translates into CASSILGQETQYF.

The rearrangement joins TRBV2 to TRBJ1-1; tentative D call: TRBD1 (6 bases). V lost 6 bases and J lost 5, with 16 bases in between. This CDR3 has 14 residues. Germline V gives CDR1 SNHLY, CDR2 FYNNEI. CDR3 residues: CASRGAGRATEAFF. CDR3 DNA sequence: TGTGCCAGCAGGGGGGCAGGTAGGGCGACTGAAGCTTTCTTT.

V gene TRBV6-2 or TRBV6-3 combines with J gene TRBJ2-7; no clear D gene. In germline, CDR1 is MNHEY, CDR2 SVGEGT. With 5 bases removed from V and 4 bases from J, the gap between germline ends came to 6 bases. The CDR3 covers 11 residues. CDR3 coding DNA: TGTGCCAGCAGTGAGATGTACGAGCAGTACTTC. The encoded protein is CASSEMYEQYF.

The DNA for the CDR3 is TGTGCCAGCTCCTCCTCCCCCCTGAACACTGAAGCTTTCTTT. Translating it yields CASSSSPLNTEAFF. This chain links TRBV18 with TRBJ1-1; D is unresolved. The germline V and J ends were trimmed by 6 bases and 0 bases, with 11 bases remaining between them. The CDR3 length is 14 residues. Germline assignment: CDR1 KGHSH and CDR2 LQKENI. Looking up the rest from reference TRBV18 and TRBJ1-1 gives the full variable domain: NAGVMQNPRHLVRRRGQEARLRCSPMKGHSHVYWYRQLPEEGLKFMVYLQKENIIDESGMPKERFSAEFPKEGPSILRIQQVVRGDSAAYFCASSSSPLNTEAFFGQGTRLTVV.

This chain connects TRBV7-2 to TRBJ2-6; D is perhaps TRBD1 or TRBD2 (5 bases each). CDR1 is SGHTA and CDR2 is FQGNSA in the germline V gene. The CDR3 has 15 amino acids. Trimming left V 5 bases short and J 0 bases short, with 8 bases between. The CDR3 is CASSEGSSGANVLTF. CDR3 DNA: TGTGCCAGCAGCGAGGGGTCCTCTGGGGCCAACGTCCTGACTTTC.

CDR3 nucleotide sequence: TGTGCCAGCACCCTACAGGGGGCCGGAGGCTACACCTTC. The encoded protein is CASTLQGAGGYTF. The chain recombines TRBV5-4 with TRBJ1-2; TRBD1 matches 9 bases. The trim removed 6 bases at V and 8 bases at J, leaving 8 bases unmatched. This CDR3 is built from 13 residues. Germline V gene data show CDR1 as SGHNT and CDR2 as YYREEE (reference sequence).

The V gene is TRBV9, the J gene TRBJ2-1, with 11 positions matching TRBD2. V was pared by 3 bases and J by 9 bases, with 8 bases of the junction left unmatched. Germline V lookup: CDR1 SGDLS, CDR2 YYNGEE. The CDR3 contains 15 residues. CDR3 bases: TGTGCCAGCAGCGCCGGTAGCGGGGGGGCCTTTGAGCAGTTCTTC. Its protein product is CASSAGSGGAFEQFF.

This rearrangement joins TRBV7-3 to TRBJ1-1, with D possibly matching TRBD1 (5 bases). CDR1 and CDR2 (germline): SGHTA, FQGTGA. Deletions cut 4 bases from V and 5 bases from J, with 11 bases between. CDR3 length: 13 residues. CDR3 in DNA: TGTGCCAGCAGCTCCAGGGTGGGAACTGAAGCTTTCTTT. Its translation is CASSSRVGTEAFF.

The genes are TRBV2 and TRBJ1-5, with 8 positions matching TRBD1. The CDR3 is 15 residues long. Trimming at V came to 5 bases and at J to 4 bases, leaving 7 bases not matched to a gene. Germline V CDR1 and CDR2: SNHLY, FYNNEI. CDR3 nucleotide sequence: TGTGCCAGCAGTAAGCTACAGGGGGAAAATCAGCCCCAGCATTTT. This encodes CASSKLQGENQPQHF.

The chain has TRBV18 and TRBJ1-3; D not resolved. Germline values: CDR1 KGHSH, CDR2 LQKENI. The CDR3 is 13 amino acids. Between the trimmed V and J ends, which lost 2 bases and 8 bases, there was a span of 10 bases. In DNA form, the CDR3 reads TGTGCCAGCTCACCAGGTGGCCGTGACACCATATATTTT. Translation gives CASSPGGRDTIYF.

Notes on this clone: The same CDR3 arises from other DNA sequences in this sample as well. This rearrangement joins TRBV5-1 to TRBJ2-7; tentatively, D is TRBD1 (5 bases). Trimming pared 2 bases from V and 3 bases from J, leaving 6 bases between. The CDR3 totals 12 residues. Germline V gene lookup returns CDR1 SGHRS and CDR2 YFSETQ. The CDR3 region is CASSFDSYEQYF. The CDR3 DNA sequence: TGCGCCAGCAGCTTCGACAGCTACGAGCAGTACTTC. Drawing the rest from reference TRBV5-1 and TRBJ2-7, the complete variable domain is KAGVTQTPRYLIKTRGQQVTLSCSPISGHRSVSWYQQTPGQGLQFLFEYFSETQRNKGNFPGRFSGRQFSNSRSEMNVSTLELGDSALYLCASSFDSYEQYFGPGTRLTVT.

The J gene is TRBJ2-2, the V gene TRBV24-1; tentatively, D is TRBD2 (6 bases). From germline, CDR1 is KGHDR and CDR2 SFDVKD. The CDR3 has 14 amino acids. V lost 7 bases and J lost 2, with 10 bases in between. The CDR3 DNA reads as TGTGCCACCAGCGGGGGTACCAACACCGGGGAGCTGTTTTTT. Protein product: CATSGGTNTGELFF.

The chain links TRBV5-4 to TRBJ1-4; possibly TRBD1 for D (5 bases). The V gene's germline CDR1 is SGHNT and CDR2 YYREEE (reference sequence). The CDR3 runs to 15 residues. Deletions cut 0 bases from V and 7 bases from J, with 13 bases between. CDR3: CASSLGQGLTEKLFF. The DNA for the CDR3 is TGTGCCAGCAGCTTGGGGCAGGGCTTAACTGAAAAACTGTTTTTT.

The chain recombines TRBV6-5 with TRBJ2-5; 8 bases are shared with TRBD1. Trimming took 6 bases from V and 5 from J; bases not matched to a gene: 8. Per germline, CDR1 MNHEY and CDR2 SVGAGI. This CDR3 contains 14 residues. CDR3 nucleotides: TGTGCCAGCAGACTGGACAGGGTTTTTGAGACCCAGTACTTC. Translating gives CASRLDRVFETQYF.